The present T cell receptor beta chain was sequenced within a study of response to subunit inactivated influenza vaccine. V dropped 0 bases and J dropped 2 bases, with 11 bases sitting between them. Germline-derived CDR1 and CDR2 are LNHNV and YYDKDF (reference sequence). CDR3 size: 15 residues. TCRdb re-analysed the RT-PCR reads in MiXCR, keeping a single row per CDR3 protein. The data show about 540,000 distinct CDR3 sequences, approximately 24% seen once. Another study also made use of these data, one on T cells expressing NK-cell markers. In that study: The authors generated TCR beta cDNA through 5'RACE template switching with UMIs. Where a few donors were concerned, these clonotypes also led the CD3+CD56-NKG2C+ fraction. Evidence did not settle whether expanded NKG2C+ T cell clones targeted HCMV.

The starting material was CD4+ T cells sorted from PBMCs, obtained roughly 13 days after vaccination. This receptor was identified in a man over 45 who received an inactivated influenza vaccine. The chain joins TRBV15 to TRBJ2-7; tentatively, D is TRBD2 (5 bases). DNA for the CDR3: TGTGCCACCAGCAGAGATCCCCACGGGGCCTACGAGCAGTACTTC. This encodes CATSRDPHGAYEQYF.